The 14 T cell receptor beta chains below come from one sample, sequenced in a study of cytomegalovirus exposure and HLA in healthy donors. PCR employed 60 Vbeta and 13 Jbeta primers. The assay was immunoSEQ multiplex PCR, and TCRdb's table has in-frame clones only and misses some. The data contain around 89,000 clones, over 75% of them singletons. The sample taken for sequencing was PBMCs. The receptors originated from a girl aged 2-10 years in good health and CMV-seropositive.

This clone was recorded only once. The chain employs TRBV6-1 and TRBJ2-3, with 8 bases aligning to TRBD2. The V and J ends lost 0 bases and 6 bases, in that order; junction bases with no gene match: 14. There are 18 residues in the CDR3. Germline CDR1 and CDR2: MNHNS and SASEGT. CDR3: CASSEAQGSGSPMDTQYF. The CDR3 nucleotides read TGTGCCAGCAGTGAAGCGCAGGGGAGCGGGAGTCCGATGGATACGCAGTATTTT.

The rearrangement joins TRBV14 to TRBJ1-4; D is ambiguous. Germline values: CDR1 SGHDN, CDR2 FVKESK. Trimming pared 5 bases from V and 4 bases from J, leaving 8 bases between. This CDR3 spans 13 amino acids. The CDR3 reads CASSSQINEKLFF. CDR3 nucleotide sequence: TGTGCCAGCAGCTCTCAGATTAATGAAAAACTGTTTTTT. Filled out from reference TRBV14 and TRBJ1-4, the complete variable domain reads EAGVTQFPSHSVIEKGQTVTLRCDPISGHDNLYWYRRVMGKEIKFLLHFVKESKQDESGMPNNRFLAERTGGTYSTLKVQPAELEDSGVYFCASSSQINEKLFFGSGTQLSVL.

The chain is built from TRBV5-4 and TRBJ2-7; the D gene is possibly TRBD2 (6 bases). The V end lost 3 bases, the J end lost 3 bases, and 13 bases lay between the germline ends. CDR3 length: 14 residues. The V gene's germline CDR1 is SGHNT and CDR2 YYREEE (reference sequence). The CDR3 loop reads CASSSNSGGYEQYF. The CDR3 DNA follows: TGTGCCAGCAGCTCAAATTCCGGGGGCTACGAGCAGTACTTC.

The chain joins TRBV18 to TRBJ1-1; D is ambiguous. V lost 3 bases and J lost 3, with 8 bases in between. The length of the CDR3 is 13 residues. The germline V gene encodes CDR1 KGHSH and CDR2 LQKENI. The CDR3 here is CASSPLMDTEAFF. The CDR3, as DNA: TGTGCCAGCTCACCCCTAATGGACACTGAAGCTTTCTTT.

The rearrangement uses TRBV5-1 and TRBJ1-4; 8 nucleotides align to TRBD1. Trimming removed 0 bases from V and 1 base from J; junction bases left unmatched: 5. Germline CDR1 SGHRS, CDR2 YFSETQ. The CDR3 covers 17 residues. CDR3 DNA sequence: TGCGCCAGCAGCTTGGGGTCAGGGGGCCGAACTAATGAAAAACTGTTTTTT. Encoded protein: CASSLGSGGRTNEKLFF.

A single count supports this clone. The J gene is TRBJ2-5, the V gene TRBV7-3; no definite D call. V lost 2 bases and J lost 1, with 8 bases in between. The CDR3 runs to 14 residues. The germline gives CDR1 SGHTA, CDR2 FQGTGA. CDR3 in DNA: TGTGCCAGCAGCTTAGGTGAACTCCAAGAGACCCAGTACTTC. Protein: CASSLGELQETQYF.

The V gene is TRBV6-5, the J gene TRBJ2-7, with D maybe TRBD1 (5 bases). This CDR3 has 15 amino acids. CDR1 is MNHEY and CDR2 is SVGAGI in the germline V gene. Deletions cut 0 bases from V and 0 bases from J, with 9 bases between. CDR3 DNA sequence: TGTGCCAGCAGTTACTCAGGGGAAAGCTCCTACGAGCAGTACTTC. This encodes CASSYSGESSYEQYF.

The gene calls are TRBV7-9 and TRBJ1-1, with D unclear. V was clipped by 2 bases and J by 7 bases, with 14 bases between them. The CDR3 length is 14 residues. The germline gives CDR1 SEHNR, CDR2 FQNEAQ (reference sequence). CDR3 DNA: TGTGCCAGCAGCTTAAGCGGAGTAACTATTGAAGCTTTCTTT. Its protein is CASSLSGVTIEAFF.

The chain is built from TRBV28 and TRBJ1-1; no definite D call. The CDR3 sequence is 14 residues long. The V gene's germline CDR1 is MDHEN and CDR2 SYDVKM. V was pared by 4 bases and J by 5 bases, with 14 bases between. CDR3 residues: CASSSRIGVTEAFF. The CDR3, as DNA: TGTGCCAGCAGTTCCCGAATCGGAGTTACTGAAGCTTTCTTT.

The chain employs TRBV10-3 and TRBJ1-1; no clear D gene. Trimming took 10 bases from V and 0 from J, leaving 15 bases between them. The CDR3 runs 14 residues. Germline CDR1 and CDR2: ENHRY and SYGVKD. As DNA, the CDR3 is TGTGCCACCTCGAACCGTCAGTTGAACACTGAAGCTTTCTTT. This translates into CATSNRQLNTEAFF.

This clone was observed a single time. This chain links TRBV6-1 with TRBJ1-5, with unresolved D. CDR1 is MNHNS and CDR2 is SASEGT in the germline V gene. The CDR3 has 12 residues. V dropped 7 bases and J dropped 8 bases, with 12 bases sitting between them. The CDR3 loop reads CASKTKLEPQHF. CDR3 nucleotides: TGTGCCAGCAAGACAAAACTGGAGCCCCAGCATTTT.

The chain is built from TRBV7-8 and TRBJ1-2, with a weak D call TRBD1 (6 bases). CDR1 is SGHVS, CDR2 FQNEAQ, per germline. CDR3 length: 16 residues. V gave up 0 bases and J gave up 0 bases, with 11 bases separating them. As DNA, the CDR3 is TGTGCCAGCAGCTTAGCGCCCGACAGGCCTAACTATGGCTACACCTTC. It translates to CASSLAPDRPNYGYTF.

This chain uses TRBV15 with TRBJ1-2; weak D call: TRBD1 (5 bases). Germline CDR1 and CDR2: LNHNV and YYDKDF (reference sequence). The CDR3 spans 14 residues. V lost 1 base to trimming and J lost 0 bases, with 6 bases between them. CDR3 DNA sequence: TGTGCCACCAGCAGAGGGGGGGCTAACTATGGCTACACCTTC. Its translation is CATSRGGANYGYTF.

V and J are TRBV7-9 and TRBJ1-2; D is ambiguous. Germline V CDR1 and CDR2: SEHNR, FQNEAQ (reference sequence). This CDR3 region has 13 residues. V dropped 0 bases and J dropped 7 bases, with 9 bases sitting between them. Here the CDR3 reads CASSLASGLGYTF. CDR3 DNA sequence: TGTGCCAGCAGCTTAGCGTCGGGTCTTGGCTACACCTTC.